Below, 17 T cell receptor beta chains from the same sample are listed, as sequenced in a study of cytomegalovirus exposure and HLA in healthy donors. The PCR used 60 Vbeta and 13 Jbeta primers. Assay used: immunoSEQ multiplex PCR; TCRdb lists only in-frame clones, some missing. The sample records some 130,000 clones, around nine tenths being singletons. Sequencing was carried out using PBMCs. All receptors derive from a woman between 25 and 40 years old in good health and CMV-seronegative.

The chain combines TRBV4-1 with TRBJ1-1; the match to TRBD1 covers 8 bases. Losses at the gene ends were 4 bases for V and 1 base for J; bases not matched to a gene: 5. CDR1 MGHRA and CDR2 YSYEKL come from the germline V gene. The CDR3 contains 15 residues. Here the CDR3 DNA reads TGCGCCAGCAGCCTCCCCGGGACAGGGAACACTGAAGCTTTCTTT. It translates to CASSLPGTGNTEAFF.

The chain combines TRBV9 with TRBJ1-2; D gene uncertain. The CDR3 has 14 amino acids. V lost 3 bases to trimming and J lost 2 bases, with 11 bases between them. Germline values: CDR1 SGDLS, CDR2 YYNGEE. Here the CDR3 DNA reads TGTGCCAGCAGCGCGTACGGGGAAAACTATGGCTACACCTTC. It codes for CASSAYGENYGYTF.

This chain links TRBV28 with TRBJ2-7; 7 bases agree with TRBD1. This CDR3 has 14 residues. J gave up 0 bases and V 5 bases, and 4 bases lay outside the gene matches. Germline CDR1 and CDR2: MDHEN and SYDVKM. CDR3 DNA: TGTGCCAGCAGTGTACAGGGGCCCTCCTACGAGCAGTACTTC. Translation: CASSVQGPSYEQYF.

For this clone: The germline gene is not matched at one end of the junction; a read error may be the cause. V and J are TRBV7-8 and TRBJ2-1, with 10 bases fitting TRBD2. This CDR3 is built from 18 residues. CDR1 is SGHVS, CDR2 FQNEAQ, per germline. CDR3 sequence reads: CASSPQREGLHSSNEQFF. The CDR3 DNA reads TGTGCCAGCAGCCCCCAGCGGGAGGGCCTACATTCCTCCAATGAGCAGTTCTTC.

This clone was detected a few times. V and J are TRBV18 and TRBJ1-1, with a possible D match to TRBD1 (6 bases). V was pared by 4 bases and J by 5 bases, with 11 bases between. CDR1 and CDR2 (germline): KGHSH, LQKENI. The CDR3 spans 13 residues. CDR3 DNA sequence: TGTGCCAGCTCACTACGGACAGAGACTGAAGCTTTCTTT. Protein sequence: CASSLRTETEAFF.

This clone was seen only once. One junction end does not reproduce the germline sequence, and a read error may be involved. V and J are TRBV2 and TRBJ2-3; 7 nucleotides align to TRBD1. In germline, CDR1 is SNHLY, CDR2 FYNNEI. CDR3 length equals 12 residues. CDR3 nucleotide sequence: TGTGCCAGCAGTTATACAGGGGCCCGAGGCGATTTT. Residues: CASSYTGARGDF.

This sequence joins TRBV28 and TRBJ1-1, with D unresolved. Germline V gives CDR1 MDHEN, CDR2 SYDVKM. Trimming cost V 6 bases and J 6 bases, with 11 bases left between them. CDR3 length: 12 amino acids. The CDR3 DNA reads TGTGCCAGCAGAGGACTGGGATCTGAAGCTTTCTTT. It is translated as CASRGLGSEAFF.

The DNA of the CDR3 is TGTGCCAGCAGCTTAGCCCTACTAGGTTACGAGCAGTACTTC. Protein product: CASSLALLGYEQYF. The chain carries TRBV7-2 and TRBJ2-7; D may be TRBD2 (5 bases). The CDR3 is made up of 14 amino acids. The germline gives CDR1 SGHTA, CDR2 FQGNSA. Deletions cut 0 bases from V and 4 bases from J, with 10 bases between.

The chain joins TRBV30 to TRBJ2-5, with 7 bases fitting TRBD2. J lost 7 bases, V lost 1 base, and 3 bases had no gene match. Looked up from germline, CDR1 is GTSNPN and CDR2 is SVGIG (reference sequence). This CDR3 contains 12 residues. The CDR3 is CAWSGGGGTQYF. DNA for the CDR3: TGTGCCTGGAGTGGTGGGGGGGGGACCCAGTACTTC. The full variable domain, rest sourced from reference TRBV30 and TRBJ2-5, is SQTIHQWPATLVQPVGSPLSLECTVEGTSNPNLYWYRQAAGRGLQLLFYSVGIGQISSEVPQNLSASRPQDRQFILSSKKLLLSDSGFYLCAWSGGGGTQYFGPGTRLLVL.

The gene calls are TRBV11-2 and TRBJ2-1, with TRBD1 matching over 8 bases. Germline assignment: CDR1 SGHAT and CDR2 FQNNGV. This CDR3 spans 14 amino acids. The V gene end was trimmed by 5 bases and the J gene end by 10 bases; junction bases not matched to a gene: 10. CDR3 region: CASSAPKTGVEQFF. The CDR3 DNA is TGTGCCAGCAGCGCACCAAAGACAGGGGTCGAGCAGTTCTTC.

The chain couples TRBV6-4 to TRBJ1-2; 9 nucleotides agree with TRBD1. V shed 5 bases, J shed 5 bases, and the junction held 3 bases outside the gene matches. The CDR3 consists of 13 residues. Germline assignment: CDR1 MRHNA and CDR2 SNTAGT. The CDR3 nucleotides read TGTGCCAGCAGTATGACAGGGGGGTATGGCTACACCTTC. This encodes CASSMTGGYGYTF.

The chain combines TRBV28 with TRBJ2-7; D might be TRBD2 (6 bases). This CDR3 has 14 residues. Trimming left V 3 bases short and J 2 bases short, with 11 bases between. Germline CDR1 and CDR2: MDHEN and SYDVKM. The CDR3 sequence: CASSFGGQAYEQYF. For the CDR3, the DNA is TGTGCCAGCAGTTTCGGAGGGCAGGCCTACGAGCAGTACTTC.

The genes are TRBV19 and TRBJ2-5; TRBD2 matches 10 bases. There are 20 residues in the CDR3. Unmatched junction bases numbered 16, after V lost 2 bases and J lost 1 base. Germline V gene sequence: CDR1 LNHDA, CDR2 SQIVND (reference sequence). The CDR3 region is CASSINPYSTSGELQETQYF. DNA of the CDR3: TGTGCCAGTAGTATAAACCCCTACTCCACTAGCGGGGAGCTCCAAGAGACCCAGTACTTC.

The chain uses TRBV9 and TRBJ1-1; TRBD1 agrees at 10 bases. Germline trimming cut 4 bases from V and 3 bases from J; bases unmatched to any gene: 12. The CDR3 totals 17 residues. Germline lookup yields CDR1 SGDLS and CDR2 YYNGEE. The CDR3 nucleotides read TGTGCCAGCAGCTCACGAGCCGGGACAGGGGCTTACACTGAAGCTTTCTTT. This translates into CASSSRAGTGAYTEAFF.

This sequence joins TRBV7-7 and TRBJ1-1; the D is unclear. CDR1 SSHAT and CDR2 FNYEAQ come from the germline V gene (reference sequence). The CDR3 sequence is 13 residues long. Deletions cut 2 bases from V and 4 bases from J, with 8 bases between. The CDR3 sequence: CASSLREGTEAFF. The CDR3 DNA is TGTGCCAGCAGCTTACGGGAGGGCACTGAAGCTTTCTTT. The variable domain in full, completed from reference TRBV7-7 and TRBJ1-1, reads GAGVSQSPRYKVTKRGQDVTLRCDPISSHATLYWYQQALGQGPEFLTYFNYEAQPDKSGLPSDRFSAERPEGSISTLTIQRTEQRDSAMYRCASSLREGTEAFFGQGTRLTVV.

In this sample, this clone turned up a few times. The chain couples TRBV7-2 to TRBJ1-2; D is possibly TRBD1 (5 bases). This CDR3 has 16 amino acids. The V end was cut by 2 bases, the J end by 6 bases, with 19 bases between. The V gene's germline CDR1 is SGHTA and CDR2 FQGNSA. In DNA form, the CDR3 reads TGTGCCAGCAGCTTATTGCCAGGGTATTTACTGCATGGCTACACCTTC. This sequence encodes CASSLLPGYLLHGYTF.

This chain uses TRBV5-1 with TRBJ1-1, with D uncertain. Germline V CDR1 and CDR2: SGHRS, YFSETQ. The CDR3 has 15 residues. V dropped 4 bases and J dropped 2 bases, with 15 bases sitting between them. Written as DNA, the CDR3 is TGCGCCAGCAGCCTTTCCTTGACTGCTAACACTGAAGCTTTCTTT. Encoded protein: CASSLSLTANTEAFF.